This TCR beta chain comes out of a study of CD8 T cells in ankylosing spondylitis. The TCR beta libraries were generated through quantitative 5'-RACE incorporating molecular barcodes. MiXCR, applied by TCRdb to the 5' RACE reads, yields one record per CDR3 protein. The table has 230,000 or so distinct CDR3 sequences, over 15% seen once; the top ten hold about a third. The V segment lost 6 bases and the J segment 5 bases; nucleotides outside the gene matches: 7. CDR3 length equals 14 residues. Overall study results and limits: Researchers reportedly found disease-linked clones significantly enriched in matched ankylosing spondylitis synovial fluid. A TCR beta motif made of fewer than ten highly homologous variants seemed typical of ankylosing spondylitis blood. CD8+ disease-linked clones were present at relatively low frequencies in blood.

This clonotype was detected only a few times. Its antigen remains unidentified. The receptor comes from a male donor with ankylosing spondylitis or in good health (not recorded which). The rearrangement joins TRBV12-3 or TRBV12-4 to TRBJ1-5, with 7 nucleotides matching TRBD1. The sequenced material came from blood, either unsorted or a sorted T cell fraction (not recorded which). CDR3 residues: CASSYTGADQPQHF. CDR3 nucleotides: TGTGCCAGCAGCTATACAGGGGCAGATCAGCCCCAGCATTTT.